This note documents a single T cell receptor (beta chain) sequence. Its target is unknown. J was trimmed by 6 bases and V by 5 bases; bases with no gene match: 15. Looked up from germline, CDR1 is SGHTA and CDR2 is FQGNSA. The CDR3 length is 17 residues. The data were taken from a study of OX40 agonist ivuxolimab in advanced cancers. Study in general: Those treated in dose escalation had hepatocellular carcinoma, melanoma, renal cell cancer or head and neck cancer. Patients achieving partial responses numbered three: one hepatocellular carcinoma case and two cutaneous melanoma cases.

At baseline, cycle 4 day 1, and cycle 7 day 1, blood was sampled. Sequencing was performed with immunoSEQ multiplex PCR; in TCRdb, only in-frame clones are kept and a portion is missing. The table has around 89,000 clones, approximately 91% seen once. Study-level points and caveats: The antigens recognized by the expanded peripheral T cells, that is their antigen specificity, were not determined.

The V call is TRBV7-2, the J call TRBJ2-4; 8 bases fit TRBD1. This receptor was taken from an adult with an advanced solid tumor such as melanoma, head and neck, liver or kidney cancer. Sample: CD4+ or CD8+ T cells sorted from blood, taken in a trial of the OX40 agonist ivuxolimab. Here the CDR3 reads CASSTLRDQGARNIQYF. The CDR3 bases are TGTGCCAGCAGCACACTCCGCGACCAGGGGGCGAGAAACATTCAGTACTTC.